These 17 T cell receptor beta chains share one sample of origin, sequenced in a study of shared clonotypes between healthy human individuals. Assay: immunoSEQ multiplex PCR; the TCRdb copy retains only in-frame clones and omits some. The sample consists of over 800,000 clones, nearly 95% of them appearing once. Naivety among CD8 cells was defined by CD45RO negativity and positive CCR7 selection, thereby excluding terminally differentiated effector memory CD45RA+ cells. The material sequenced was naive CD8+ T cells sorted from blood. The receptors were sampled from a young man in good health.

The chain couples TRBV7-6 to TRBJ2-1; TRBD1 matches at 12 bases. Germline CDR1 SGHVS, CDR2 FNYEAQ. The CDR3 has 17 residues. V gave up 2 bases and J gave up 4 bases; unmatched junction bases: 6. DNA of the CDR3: TGTGCCAGCAGCTTATACCGGGACAGGGGGCTATACAATGAGCAGTTCTTC. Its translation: CASSLYRDRGLYNEQFF. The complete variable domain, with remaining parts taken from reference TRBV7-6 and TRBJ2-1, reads GAGVSQSPRYKVTKRGQDVALRCDPISGHVSLYWYRQALGQGPEFLTYFNYEAQQDKSGLPNDRFSAERPEGSISTLTIQRTEQRDSAMYRCASSLYRDRGLYNEQFFGPGTRLTVL.

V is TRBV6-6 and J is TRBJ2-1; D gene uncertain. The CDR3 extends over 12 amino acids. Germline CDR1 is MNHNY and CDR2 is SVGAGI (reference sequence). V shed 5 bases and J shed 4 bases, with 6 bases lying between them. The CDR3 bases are TGTGCCAGCAGTCGTCGGTACAATGAGCAGTTCTTC. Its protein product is CASSRRYNEQFF.

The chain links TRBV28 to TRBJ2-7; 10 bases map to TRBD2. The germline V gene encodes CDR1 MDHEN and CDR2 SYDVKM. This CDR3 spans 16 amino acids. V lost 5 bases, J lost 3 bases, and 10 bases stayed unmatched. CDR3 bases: TGTGCCAGCAGTACCTCTAGCGGGAGCCCCTTCTACGAGCAGTACTTC. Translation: CASSTSSGSPFYEQYF.

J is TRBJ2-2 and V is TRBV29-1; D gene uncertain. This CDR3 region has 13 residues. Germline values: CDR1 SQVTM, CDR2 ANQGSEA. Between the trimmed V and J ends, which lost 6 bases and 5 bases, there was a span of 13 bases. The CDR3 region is CSVAAALTGELFF. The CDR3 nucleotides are TGCAGCGTCGCCGCGGCCCTTACCGGGGAGCTGTTTTTT.

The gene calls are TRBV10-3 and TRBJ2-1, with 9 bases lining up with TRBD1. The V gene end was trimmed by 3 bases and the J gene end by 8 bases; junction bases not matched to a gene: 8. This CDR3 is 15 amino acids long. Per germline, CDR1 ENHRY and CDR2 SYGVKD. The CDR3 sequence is CAISDGQGNYYEQFF. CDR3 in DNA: TGTGCCATCAGTGACGGACAGGGGAATTACTATGAGCAGTTCTTC.

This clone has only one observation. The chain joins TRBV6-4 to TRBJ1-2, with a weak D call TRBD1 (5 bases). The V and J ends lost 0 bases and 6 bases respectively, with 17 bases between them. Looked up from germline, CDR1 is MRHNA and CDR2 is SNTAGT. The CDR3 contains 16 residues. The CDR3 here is CASSDSWRDRRDGYTF. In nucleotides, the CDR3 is TGTGCCAGCAGTGACTCGTGGAGGGACCGACGGGATGGCTACACCTTC.

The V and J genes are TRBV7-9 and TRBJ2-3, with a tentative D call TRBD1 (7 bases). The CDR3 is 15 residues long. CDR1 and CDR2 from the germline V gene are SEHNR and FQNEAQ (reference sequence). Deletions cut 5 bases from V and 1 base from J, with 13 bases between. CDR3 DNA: TGTGCCAGCAGCCCTCAGGGGGAGGGCACAGATACGCAGTATTTT. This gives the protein CASSPQGEGTDTQYF.

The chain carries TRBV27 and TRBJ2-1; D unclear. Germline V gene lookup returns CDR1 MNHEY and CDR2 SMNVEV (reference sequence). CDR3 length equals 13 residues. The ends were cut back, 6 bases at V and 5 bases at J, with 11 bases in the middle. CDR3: CASSLSQNNEQFF. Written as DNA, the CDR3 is TGTGCCAGCAGCCTAAGTCAAAACAATGAGCAGTTCTTC.

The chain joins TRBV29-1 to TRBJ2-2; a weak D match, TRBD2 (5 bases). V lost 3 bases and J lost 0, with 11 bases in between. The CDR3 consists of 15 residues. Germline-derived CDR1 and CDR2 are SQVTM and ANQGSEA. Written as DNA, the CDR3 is TGCAGCGTTGAGTCCGGACTCTCGAACACCGGGGAGCTGTTTTTT. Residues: CSVESGLSNTGELFF.

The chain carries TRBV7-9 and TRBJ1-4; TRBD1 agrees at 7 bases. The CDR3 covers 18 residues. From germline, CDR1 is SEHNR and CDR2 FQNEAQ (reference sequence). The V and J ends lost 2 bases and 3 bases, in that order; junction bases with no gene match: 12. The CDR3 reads CASSLKERQGGSNEKLFF. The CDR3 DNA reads TGTGCCAGCAGCTTAAAAGAGCGGCAGGGGGGATCTAATGAAAAACTGTTTTTT.

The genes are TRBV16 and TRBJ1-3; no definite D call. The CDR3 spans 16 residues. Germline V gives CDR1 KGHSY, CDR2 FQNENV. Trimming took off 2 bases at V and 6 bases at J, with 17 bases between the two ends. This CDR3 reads CASSQDILEAANTIYF. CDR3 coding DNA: TGTGCCAGCAGCCAAGACATCCTAGAGGCTGCAAACACCATATATTTT.

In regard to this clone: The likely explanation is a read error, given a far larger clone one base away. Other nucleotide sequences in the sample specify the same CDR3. The CDR3 reads CASSATSGSSYEQYF. CDR3 DNA: TGTGCCAGCAGTGCTACTAGCGGGAGCTCCTATGAGCAGTACTTC. The chain couples TRBV6-1 to TRBJ2-7, with 11 bases fitting TRBD2. This CDR3 is 15 amino acids long. Germline CDR1 and CDR2: MNHNS and SASEGT.

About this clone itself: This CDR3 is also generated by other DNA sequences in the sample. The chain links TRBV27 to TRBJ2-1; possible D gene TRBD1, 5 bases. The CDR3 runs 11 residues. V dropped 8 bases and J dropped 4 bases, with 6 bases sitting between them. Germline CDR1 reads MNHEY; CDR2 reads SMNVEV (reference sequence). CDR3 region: CASGAYNEQFF. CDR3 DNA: TGTGCCAGCGGGGCTTACAATGAGCAGTTCTTC.

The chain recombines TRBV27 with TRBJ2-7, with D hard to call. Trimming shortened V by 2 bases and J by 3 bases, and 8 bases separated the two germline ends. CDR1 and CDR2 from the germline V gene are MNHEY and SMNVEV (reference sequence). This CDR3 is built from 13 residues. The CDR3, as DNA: TGTGCCAGCAGTTTACAGGCTTACTACGAGCAGTACTTC. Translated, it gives CASSLQAYYEQYF.

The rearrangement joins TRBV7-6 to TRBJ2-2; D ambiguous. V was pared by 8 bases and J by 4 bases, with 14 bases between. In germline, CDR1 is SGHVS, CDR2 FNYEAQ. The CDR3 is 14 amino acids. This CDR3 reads CASATNTGTGELFF. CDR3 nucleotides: TGTGCCAGCGCCACGAATACGGGCACCGGGGAGCTGTTTTTT.

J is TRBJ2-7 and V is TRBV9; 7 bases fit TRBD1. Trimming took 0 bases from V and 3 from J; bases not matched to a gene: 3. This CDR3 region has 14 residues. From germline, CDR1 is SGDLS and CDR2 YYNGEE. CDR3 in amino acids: CASSVAQGDYEQYF. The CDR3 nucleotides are TGTGCCAGCAGCGTAGCTCAGGGGGACTACGAGCAGTACTTC.

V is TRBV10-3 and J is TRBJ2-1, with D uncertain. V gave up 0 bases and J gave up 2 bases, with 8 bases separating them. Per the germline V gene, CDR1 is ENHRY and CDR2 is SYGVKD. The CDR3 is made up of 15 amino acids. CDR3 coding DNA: TGTGCCATCAGTGAGTCGAATCGGGCCTACAATGAGCAGTTCTTC. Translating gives CAISESNRAYNEQFF.